The 3 T cell receptor beta chains listed next were all sequenced from one sample in a study of CD8 T cells in cerebrospinal fluid in Alzheimer's disease (dated by TCRdb to about 2020). Library prep was done by 10x single-cell sequencing. Sequencing instrument: NextSeq 550. The reads were reprocessed in TCRdb, with one entry per CDR3 protein sequence and no accompanying DNA. The sample table holds some 830 distinct CDR3 sequences. The ten top clones hold 9.2% of the sample. Sequencing was performed on cerebrospinal fluid. The receptors stem from a human donor with Parkinson's disease.

This clonotype registers large by frequency. V gene TRBV20-1 combines with J gene TRBJ2-1; TCRdb outputs TRBD1, but without DNA this stays unchecked. This CDR3 spans 13 amino acids. CDR1 is DFQATT, CDR2 SNEGSKA, per germline (reference sequence). The CDR3 here is CSASPLPGNEQFF.

This clonotype is labeled large based on frequency. The chain has TRBV10-1 and TRBJ2-2. CDR3 length equals 15 residues. The germline V gene has CDR1 WNHNN and CDR2 SYGVQD (reference sequence). The CDR3 sequence: CASSETIGTTGELFF.

This clonotype shows up as large by frequency. The chain employs TRBV28 and TRBJ2-3; the TCRdb D gene call, TRBD1, has no DNA to confirm it. The CDR3 is 13 amino acids. CDR1 MDHEN and CDR2 SYDVKM come from the germline V gene. The CDR3 is CAIPGQGADTQYF.